The following is a T cell receptor beta chain sequence with its context. It lacks a known antigen. Nothing much larger sits one base from this clone, and base qualities are not available. This record belongs to a study of cytomegalovirus exposure and HLA in healthy donors (dated by TCRdb to about 2017). Some background on the complete study: An earlier analysis of some 600 of the donors reported about 300 Gb of sequence data and about 120 million unique TCR beta sequences obtained from around 170 million T cells. Donor age, sex, ethnicity and CMV serostatus were compiled together with the repertoire data. All discovery cohort repertoires had been generated on a single sequencing platform. HLA typing covered class I and class II loci at four-digit resolution. Roughly five DR-DQ haplotypes were handled as single units for association and clustering because linkage in the cohort was strong. The genetic ancestry cluster associated with self-reported Caucasian donors included around 76% of the 300 to 400 genotyped donors. Among 398 genotyped donors of the cohort, an average of approximately 240,000 unique TCR beta nucleotide sequences was sequenced per donor, of which about 18% were non-productive. Roughly 300 gigabases of sequencing data and approximately 92 million unique TCR sequences made up an early release that covered about 640 HLA-typed donors. In a later analysis, previously published TCR beta repertoires from 500 to 750 donors were re-analyzed and high-resolution HLA genotyping was added so that TCR occurrence patterns could be studied. The study aimed to test whether signatures of past pathogen exposure could be identified by cataloging public T cell receptors. An earlier analysis of 587 of the donors applied high-throughput TCR beta sequencing to assess whether each TCR beta V gene segment acted as functional or pseudogenic. The study combined high-throughput TCR immunosequencing, statistical association of individual TCRs with disease status, and machine learning to predict cytomegalovirus infection status. A later genetic analysis used genome-wide SNP genotypes for about 60% of the 666 donors, treating that subset as a discovery cohort. The number of typed donors differed by locus: about 620-640 for A, B, C, DRB1 and DQB1; approximately 540 for DQA1; over 600 for DPA1; and 400 to 480 for DPB1. The later analysis used no new phenotypic data to find candidate immune exposures, relying instead on TCR beta sequences and their occurrence across donors. In addition to the first cohort of 666 subjects, a separate validation cohort of some 120 different subjects was used. The T cell repertoires of 670 or so subjects were profiled by immunosequencing and related to cytomegalovirus serostatus. Broader findings and caveats from the paper: An association between a missense DCLRE1C variant and V-gene and J-gene trimming of TCR beta chains was found in a later genetic analysis and replicated in an independent cohort. CMV serostatus was the only immune exposure information available for the cohort. Because some donors lacked HLA typing at each locus, the association tests relied only on the typed subset. Sequencing depth was assumed to be roughly uniform across donors in the presence/absence analyses, though that assumption may not hold. Most TCR sequences were seen in very few donors, while some public TCRs were found in many individuals. Because counts were too low, fewer than 20 rarely observed V segments, including chromosome 9 orphons, were excluded from the earlier analysis of 587 of the donors. In both the original and validation cohorts, the classifier was reported to diagnose cytomegalovirus status with high specificity and sensitivity. A further reported finding was that TCR beta sequences accurately predicted the HLA-A and HLA-B alleles for most subjects in the first cohort. A later analysis found that HLA-associated TCR beta chains were more clonally expanded and had lower generation probabilities than equally common non-associated chains. An earlier analysis of approximately 530 of the donors showed that most TCR beta V segments appeared in productive rearrangements either about 87% or about 30% of the time, which broadly matched IMGT annotations. Most CMV-associated TCR beta chains appeared to be HLA-restricted in a later analysis, and the HLA associations seemed to be driven largely by CMV exposure. Correlated functional status among segregating V segments might be attributable to linkage disequilibrium, but an unknown experimental factor could not be ruled out. The sequencing pipeline was judged likely to have produced a cluster of highly shared sequence variants as a technical artifact. In a later analysis, the rate of TCR association differed among HLA loci, with DRB1 alleles having the most associated TCRs and HLA-C alleles having the fewest. Several of the top co-occurrence clusters appeared to be linked to parvovirus B19, influenza, CMV and Epstein-Barr virus, according to a later analysis. The study gave a list of some 150 TCR beta chains associated with cytomegalovirus. The cohort was sequenced for TCR beta chains only, and without alpha or paired-chain data the features that could be detected were limited. According to a later genetic analysis, donors in an Asian-associated ancestry cluster had fewer N-insertions in productive TCRs than the roughly 700-donor mean. Strong co-occurrence of HLA alleles, especially DR and DQ, made assigning TCR associations to individual alleles difficult. In vitro tests confirmed that three of the cytomegalovirus-associated TCR beta chains recognize cytomegalovirus antigens. The authors suggested that the approach could potentially be generalized to other disease states and immunological phenotypes. In a later analysis, 16,951 TCR beta sequences were associated with specific HLA alleles at a false discovery rate of 0.05.

Library preparation employed the immunoSEQ multiplex PCR assay. The multiplex PCR relied on a mix of 60 forward primers for TCR Vbeta segments and 13 reverse primers for TCR Jbeta segments. Amplification of the CDR3 region of rearranged TCR beta genes was performed with a multiplex PCR assay on genomic DNA. The Illumina HiSeq System was used to sequence the amplified TCR beta libraries as 87-base-pair reads. The study's processing was this. A later analysis counted about 80 million unique TCR beta chains across the roughly 700 repertoires, and around 9.9 million of these chains were shared by at least two donors. A nearest-neighbor algorithm error-corrected the raw reads and collapsed the reads into unique sequences, merging closely related sequences to remove PCR and sequencing errors. V, D and J gene segments were assigned by aligning CDR3 sequences to IMGT reference sequences. For a sequence to be retained, at least a six-nucleotide match to both a V gene segment and a J gene segment was required. Rearrangements were classified as productive when the CDR3 lacked stop codons and remained in frame with V and J, and all other rearrangements were classified as non-productive. Following IMGT convention, CDR3 was defined as the stretch from the second conserved V-encoded cysteine up to the conserved J-encoded phenylalanine. In an earlier analysis of 587 of the donors, sequences lacking an unambiguous match to a single V gene segment were excluded. An earlier analysis of 587 of the donors called V segments functional above 56.7% productive rearrangements and segregating when the between-donor standard deviation exceeded 5%. A statistical classification framework was built to diagnose cytomegalovirus status from the catalog of TCR beta chain sequences. V and J gene assignment, in a later analysis, came from comparing TCR nucleotide sequences with IMGT/GENE-DB human TR gene sequences. Using the TCRdist pipeline, a later analysis assigned CDR3 sequences along with most-parsimonious VDJ recombination scenarios. In a later analysis, each TCR beta chain was defined by its CDR3 amino acid sequence together with its V-gene family, and reads without a unique V-gene family were excluded. As a way to deal with suspected cross-contamination and a sequencing artifact, a later analysis dropped under 600 nucleotide sequences that were highly shared and had low generation probability. In a later analysis, a clonal expansion index was calculated for each public chain from normalized within-repertoire ranks of inferred template counts. In a later analysis, generation probabilities were computed with a VDJ recombination model fitted to out-of-frame rearrangements, and the resulting probabilities were checked against IGoR. In a later analysis, hypergeometric tests were used to score TCR-TCR, TCR-HLA and TCR-CMV co-occurrence, with a repertoire-size bias correction applied to TCR pairs. False discovery rates were estimated in a later analysis by permuting HLA or CMV assignments 20 times. In a later analysis, co-occurring TCRs were grouped using DBSCAN, and TCRdist sequence similarity was added for clustering within HLA-allele-positive subsets. Repertoires with fewer than 30,000 or more than 120,000 public chains, plus five repertoires with anomalous nucleotide sharing, were excluded from co-occurrence clustering. TCRdb carries this immuneACCESS record with in-frame sequences only. Its versions omit some clonotypes, under half of them owing to an unresolved V gene in the studies checked, with the rest unexplained. V, J and clone size were drawn from that table, and D and trimming were deduced from the DNA. A total of some 180,000 clones appear in this sample, 70% to 80% of them only once. The ten largest clonotypes hold roughly 4.5% of the sample.

The cohort comprised more than 550 healthy bone marrow donors. At the time of sampling, all cohort members were nominally healthy, though unrecorded immune exposures were likely present. The donor tested CMV seropositive, placing the donor among the 250 to 350 seropositive members of the cohort. A peripheral blood sample was collected from each donor, and TCR beta sequencing was performed on peripheral blood mononuclear cells. Genomic DNA extraction from the blood cell samples was performed with the Qiagen DNeasy Blood Extraction Kit. The sequence was collected from a woman between 25 and 40 years old in good health and CMV-seropositive. Material for sequencing was PBMCs.

The sequence in DNA is TGTGCCAGCAGCCATAACAGGGATTTTTCCTACGAGCAGTACTTC. It codes for CASSHNRDFSYEQYF. The V and J genes are TRBV7-2 and TRBJ2-7; TRBD1 could be the D gene, as 6 bases match. The CDR3 covers 15 residues, taking in both the cysteine and the phenylalanine. The read is trimmed to its CDR3 DNA, 45 bases read in frame from base 1. From a lookup of the germline V gene, CDR1 and CDR2 are SGHTA and FQGNSA. V gives up 5 bases and J gives up 1 base, and the segment between their germline ends measures 15 bases.